Listed below are T cell receptor beta chains from one sample, sequenced in a study of Graves' ophthalmopathy and Graves' hyperthyroidism. TCRdb reanalysed the multiplex PCR reads using MiXCR and keeps one entry per CDR3 protein. The sample shows some 350,000 distinct CDR3 sequences, 17% of them seen only once. The specimen sequenced was peripheral blood. These receptors originate from an adult woman with stable Graves' hyperthyroidism. The CDR3 runs from the conserved cysteine through the conserved F or W. Fields, in order: V gene, D gene, clone size, J gene, CDR3 DNA, CDR3 protein. A D gene is named only where the DNA matches it firmly. Rows give clone size only sometimes, using once, few, many, or a class for an expanded clone.

V gene: TRBV6-1
D gene: TRBD2
clone size: many
J gene: TRBJ2-4
CDR3 DNA: TGTGCCAGCAGTGCTGGGACTAGCGTTGCCAAAAACATTCAGTACTTC
CDR3 protein: CASSAGTSVAKNIQYF

V gene: TRBV5-5
D gene: .
clone size: .
J gene: TRBJ2-7
CDR3 DNA: TGTGCCAGCAGCTCACAGATAGGCTACGAGCACTACTTC
CDR3 protein: CASSSQIGYEHYF

V gene: TRBV7-3
D gene: TRBD2
clone size: many
J gene: TRBJ2-2
CDR3 DNA: TGTGCCAGCAGCTTAAGAGTCTCACCCCGGGCTAGCGGGAGGGCCGACACCGGGGAGCTGTTTTTT
CDR3 protein: CASSLRVSPRASGRADTGELFF

V gene: TRBV27
D gene: TRBD1
clone size: many
J gene: TRBJ1-1
CDR3 DNA: TGTGCCAGCAGGGGACAGCTGAACACTGAAGCTTTCTTT
CDR3 protein: CASRGQLNTEAFF

V gene: TRBV11-2
D gene: TRBD2
clone size: many
J gene: TRBJ2-4
CDR3 DNA: TGTGCCAGCAGTGTAGCGGGAGGTCTAGCCAAAAACATTCAGTACTTC
CDR3 protein: CASSVAGGLAKNIQYF

V gene: TRBV13
D gene: .
clone size: .
J gene: TRBJ1-6
CDR3 DNA: TGTGCCAGCAGCCACCGGCTTCGGTCCCTCCACTTT
CDR3 protein: CASSHRLRSLHF

V gene: TRBV4-1
D gene: TRBD1
clone size: many
J gene: TRBJ1-2
CDR3 DNA: TGCGCCAGCAGCCAAGATCCGGCAGGGGGCTATGGCTACACCTTC
CDR3 protein: CASSQDPAGGYGYTF

V gene: TRBV28
D gene: .
clone size: many
J gene: TRBJ2-7
CDR3 DNA: TGTGCCAGCAGTTTCGGACGGACCCTAGGAAACGAGCAGTACTTC
CDR3 protein: CASSFGRTLGNEQYF

V gene: TRBV19
D gene: .
clone size: many
J gene: TRBJ1-5
CDR3 DNA: TGTGCCAGTAGACCCACGGGCGTGGGGGCTTATAGCAATCAGCCCCAGCATTTT
CDR3 protein: CASRPTGVGAYSNQPQHF

V gene: TRBV6-5
D gene: TRBD1
clone size: .
J gene: TRBJ2-5
CDR3 DNA: TGTGCCAGCAGCTTAACCGGGACAGGGATGGAGACCCAGTACTTC
CDR3 protein: CASSLTGTGMETQYF